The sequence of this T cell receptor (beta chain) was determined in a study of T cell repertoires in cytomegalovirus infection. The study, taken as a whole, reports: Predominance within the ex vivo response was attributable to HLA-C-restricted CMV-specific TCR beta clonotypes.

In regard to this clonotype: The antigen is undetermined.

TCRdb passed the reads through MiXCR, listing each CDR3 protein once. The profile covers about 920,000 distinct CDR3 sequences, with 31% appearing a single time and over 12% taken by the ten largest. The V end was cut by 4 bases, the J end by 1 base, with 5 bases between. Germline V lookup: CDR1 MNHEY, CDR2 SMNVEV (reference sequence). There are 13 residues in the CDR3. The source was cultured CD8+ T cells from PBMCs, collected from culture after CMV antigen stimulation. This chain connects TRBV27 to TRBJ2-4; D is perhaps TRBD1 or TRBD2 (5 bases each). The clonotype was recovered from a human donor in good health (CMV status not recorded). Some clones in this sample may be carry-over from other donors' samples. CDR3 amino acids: CASSWGAKNIQYF. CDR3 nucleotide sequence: TGTGCCAGCAGTTGGGGGGCCAAAAACATTCAGTACTTC.